The clone carrying this T cell receptor (beta chain) was counted once. This specimen comes from a study of T cell responses to AZD1222 COVID-19 vaccine. The germline V gene encodes CDR1 SQVTM and CDR2 ANQGSEA. This CDR3 is 13 amino acids long. V dropped 5 bases and J dropped 3; count of bases not matched to a gene: 6. Sequencing used immunoSEQ multiplex PCR; TCRdb keeps in-frame clones, though not all of them. The sample comprises 65,000 to 80,000 clones, under 95% of which are singletons, and about 4.3% rests with the top ten. V usage is TRBV29-1 and J usage is TRBJ2-7; TRBD1 matches 8 bases. The sequence derives from an adult in good health. The sample was peripheral blood, taken on day 0 of AZD1222 vaccination. The DNA for the CDR3 is TGCAGCGTTTCAACAGGGGGACTCTACGAGCAGTACTTC. Amino acid sequence: CSVSTGGLYEQYF.